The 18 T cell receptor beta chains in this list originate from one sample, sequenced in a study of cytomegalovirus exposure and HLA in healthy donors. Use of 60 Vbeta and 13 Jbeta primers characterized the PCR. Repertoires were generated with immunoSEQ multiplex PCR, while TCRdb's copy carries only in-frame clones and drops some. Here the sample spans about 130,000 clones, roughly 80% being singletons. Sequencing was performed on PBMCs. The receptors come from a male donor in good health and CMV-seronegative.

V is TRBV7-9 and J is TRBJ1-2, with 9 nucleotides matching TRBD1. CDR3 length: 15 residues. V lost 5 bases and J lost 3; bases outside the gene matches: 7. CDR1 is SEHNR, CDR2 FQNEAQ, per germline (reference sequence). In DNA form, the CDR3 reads TGTGCCAGCAGCCAAGGACAGGGGTTTCACTATGGCTACACCTTC. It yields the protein CASSQGQGFHYGYTF.

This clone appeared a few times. The CDR3 reads CASSSGLNTGELFF. For the CDR3, the DNA is TGTGCCAGTAGTTCGGGACTGAACACCGGGGAGCTGTTTTTT. This chain links TRBV19 with TRBJ2-2; tentative D call: TRBD2 (6 bases). CDR3 length equals 14 residues. V was pared by 5 bases and J by 1 base, with 8 bases between. Looked up from germline, CDR1 is LNHDA and CDR2 is SQIVND (reference sequence).

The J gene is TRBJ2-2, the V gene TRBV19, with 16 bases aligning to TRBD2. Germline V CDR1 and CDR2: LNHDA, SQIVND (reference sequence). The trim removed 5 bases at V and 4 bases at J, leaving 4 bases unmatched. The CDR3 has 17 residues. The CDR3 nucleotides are TGTGCCAGTAGTGCGGGACTAGCGGGGGGGACCACCGGGGAGCTGTTTTTT. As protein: CASSAGLAGGTTGELFF.

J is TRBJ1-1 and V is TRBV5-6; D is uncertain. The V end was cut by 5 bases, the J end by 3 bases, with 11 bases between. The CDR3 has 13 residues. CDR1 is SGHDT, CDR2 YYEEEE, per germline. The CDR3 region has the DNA TGTGCCAGCAGGCGGGGATATGACACTGAAGCTTTCTTT. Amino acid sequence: CASRRGYDTEAFF.

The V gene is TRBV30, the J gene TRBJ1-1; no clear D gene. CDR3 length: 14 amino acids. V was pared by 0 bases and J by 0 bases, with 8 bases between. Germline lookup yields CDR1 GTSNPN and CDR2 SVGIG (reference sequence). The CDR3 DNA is TGTGCCTGGAGTGTGGGCCGCATGAACACTGAAGCTTTCTTT. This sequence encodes CAWSVGRMNTEAFF.

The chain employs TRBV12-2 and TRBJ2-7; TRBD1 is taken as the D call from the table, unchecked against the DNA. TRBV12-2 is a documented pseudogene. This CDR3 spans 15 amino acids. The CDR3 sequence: CASRLDTGISYEQYF. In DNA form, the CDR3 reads TGTGCAAGTCGCTTAGACACAGGAATCTCCTACGAGCAGTACTTC.

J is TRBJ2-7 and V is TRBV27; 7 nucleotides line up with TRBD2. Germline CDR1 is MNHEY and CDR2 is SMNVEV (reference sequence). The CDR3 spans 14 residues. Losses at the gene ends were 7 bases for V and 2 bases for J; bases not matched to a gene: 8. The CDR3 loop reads CASNVGGGPYEQYF. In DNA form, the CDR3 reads TGTGCCAGCAACGTCGGGGGAGGGCCCTACGAGCAGTACTTC.

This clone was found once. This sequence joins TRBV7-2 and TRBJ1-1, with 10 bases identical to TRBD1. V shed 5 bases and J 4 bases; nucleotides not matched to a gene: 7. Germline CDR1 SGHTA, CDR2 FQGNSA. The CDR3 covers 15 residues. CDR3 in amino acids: CASSDPTGGITEAFF. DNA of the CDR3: TGTGCCAGCAGCGACCCGACAGGGGGCATCACTGAAGCTTTCTTT.

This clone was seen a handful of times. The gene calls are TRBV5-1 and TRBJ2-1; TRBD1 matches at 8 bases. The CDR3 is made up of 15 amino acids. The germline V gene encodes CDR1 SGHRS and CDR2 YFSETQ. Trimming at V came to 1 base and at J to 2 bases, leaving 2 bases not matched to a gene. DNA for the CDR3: TGCGCCAGCAGCTTGCAGACAGGGGCCTACAATGAGCAGTTCTTC. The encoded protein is CASSLQTGAYNEQFF.

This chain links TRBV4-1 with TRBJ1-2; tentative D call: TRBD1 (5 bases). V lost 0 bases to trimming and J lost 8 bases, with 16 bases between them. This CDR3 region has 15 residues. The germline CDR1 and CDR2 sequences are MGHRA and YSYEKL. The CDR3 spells CASSQDLGFGAGYTF. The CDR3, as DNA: TGCGCCAGCAGCCAAGATCTCGGGTTTGGGGCAGGCTACACCTTC.

CDR3 DNA: TGTGCCAGCAGCCAACAGGGGTCGGAGACCCAGTACTTC. This encodes CASSQQGSETQYF. This chain links TRBV27 with TRBJ2-5; 7 nucleotides match TRBD1. This CDR3 is built from 13 residues. The ends lost 6 bases at V and 5 bases at J; junction bases unmatched: 6. In germline, CDR1 is MNHEY, CDR2 SMNVEV (reference sequence).

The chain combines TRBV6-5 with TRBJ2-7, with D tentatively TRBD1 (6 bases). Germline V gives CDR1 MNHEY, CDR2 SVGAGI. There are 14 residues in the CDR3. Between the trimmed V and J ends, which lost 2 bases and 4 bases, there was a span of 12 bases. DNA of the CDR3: TGTGCCAGCAGTTACGGCAGGGGACCATACGAGCAGTACTTC. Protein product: CASSYGRGPYEQYF.

The DNA of the CDR3 is TGTGCCAGTAGTCCAGGGACATTGAACACTGAAGCTTTCTTT. Encoded protein: CASSPGTLNTEAFF. The genes are TRBV19 and TRBJ1-1; the D gene is possibly TRBD1 (6 bases). Germline V CDR1 and CDR2: LNHDA, SQIVND (reference sequence). This CDR3 has 14 residues. V was clipped by 5 bases and J by 0 bases, with 10 bases between them.

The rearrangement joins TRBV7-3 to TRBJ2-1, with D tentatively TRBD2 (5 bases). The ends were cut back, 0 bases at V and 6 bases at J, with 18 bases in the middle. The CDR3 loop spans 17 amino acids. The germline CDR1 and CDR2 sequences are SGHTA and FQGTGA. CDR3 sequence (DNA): TGTGCCAGCAGCTTAACGTTGGGCCGGGATGTGGTCAATGAGCAGTTCTTC. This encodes CASSLTLGRDVVNEQFF.

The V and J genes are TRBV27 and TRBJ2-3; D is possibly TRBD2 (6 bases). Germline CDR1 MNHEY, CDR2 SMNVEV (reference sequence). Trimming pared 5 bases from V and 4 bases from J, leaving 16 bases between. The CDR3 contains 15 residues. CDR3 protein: CASSPEGRRADTQYF. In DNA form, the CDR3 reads TGTGCCAGCAGTCCCGAGGGGAGGAGGGCAGATACGCAGTATTTT.

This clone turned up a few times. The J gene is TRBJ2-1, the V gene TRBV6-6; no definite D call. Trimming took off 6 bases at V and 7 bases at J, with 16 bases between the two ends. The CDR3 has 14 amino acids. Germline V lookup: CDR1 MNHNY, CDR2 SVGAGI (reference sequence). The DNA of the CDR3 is TGTGCCAGCAGCCTCGGCCATGAAGCGAATGAGCAGTTCTTC. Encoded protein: CASSLGHEANEQFF.

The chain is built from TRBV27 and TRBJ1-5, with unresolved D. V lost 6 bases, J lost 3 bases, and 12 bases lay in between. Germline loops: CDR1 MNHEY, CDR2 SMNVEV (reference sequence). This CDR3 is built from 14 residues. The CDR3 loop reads CASRSTDPNQPQHF. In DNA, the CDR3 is TGTGCCAGCAGGAGTACAGACCCCAATCAGCCCCAGCATTTT.

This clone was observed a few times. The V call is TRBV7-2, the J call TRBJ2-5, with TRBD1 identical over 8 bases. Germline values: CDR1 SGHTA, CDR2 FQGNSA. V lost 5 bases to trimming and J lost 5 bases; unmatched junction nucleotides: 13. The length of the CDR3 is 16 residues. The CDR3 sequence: CASSLGQGGGEETQYF. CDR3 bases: TGTGCCAGCAGCCTCGGACAGGGCGGCGGGGAGGAGACCCAGTACTTC.